This T cell receptor beta chain derives from a study of blood T cell repertoires in COVID-19. Study as a whole: Some COVID-19 samples were acute and others convalescent; all came from the United States, Italy and Spain. PBMCs, B-cell-depleted T cells, or T cells were the source of the cDNA or gDNA that made up the material.

Trimming left V 6 bases short and J 3 bases short, with 20 bases between. The V gene's germline CDR1 is SQVTM and CDR2 ANQGSEA. The CDR3 loop spans 15 amino acids. In the original analysis: Amplification with reference gene primers provided the estimates of nucleated cell counts. Sequenced by immunoSEQ multiplex PCR; TCRdb stores in-frame clones only, minus some. V and J calls and clone size are as listed in that table; D and trimming were resolved from the DNA. The sample records around 200,000 clones, about 89% being singletons. This chain links TRBV29-1 with TRBJ1-2; D is perhaps TRBD1 (5 bases). The specimen sequenced was peripheral blood. The TCR originated in a man aged 40-49 years with acute or convalescent COVID-19. The CDR3 coding sequence is TGCAGCGTGATCCCAGGGTACGGCGACGACTATGGCTACACCTTC. This gives the protein CSVIPGYGDDYGYTF.